This record concerns one T cell receptor (beta chain) sequence. Its specificity is unknown. A much larger clone lies a single base off, so this may be a read error. The data belong to a study of T cells in Graves' hyperthyroidism and ophthalmopathy. Study-wide results and caveats: Expanded thyroid clonotypes (above 0.001) were mostly also found in blood.

Amplified TCR beta CDR3 regions came from RNA transcripts. An initial round of RT-PCR targeting the TCR CDR3 relied on the HTBI primer set. TCRdb redid the calling of the multiplex PCR reads with MiXCR, one entry per CDR3 protein. Altogether over 650,000 distinct CDR3 sequences are present, 15% to 20% being singletons, with the ten largest covering under 8.5%. The germline V gene encodes CDR1 LGHDT and CDR2 YNNKEL (reference sequence). V was shortened by 4 bases and J by 0 bases, with 13 bases between the two germline ends. The CDR3 is 15 amino acids. Stability of Graves' hyperthyroidism was defined as absent ophthalmopathy progression within 18 months. Reasons for excluding patients were uncontrolled infection, other autoimmune disease, pregnancy or lactation. Every diagnosis used clinical symptoms, serum thyroxine and TRAb, thyroid ultrasound and orbital computed tomography.

This TCR came from a man in his late teens or twenties with Graves' hyperthyroidism. Sequenced sample: blood. The gene calls are TRBV3-1 and TRBJ2-7; unclear D gene. CDR3 DNA: TGTGCCAGCAGCCCCTCAGGACCTACCTCCTACGAGCAGTACTTC. Residues: CASSPSGPTSYEQYF.